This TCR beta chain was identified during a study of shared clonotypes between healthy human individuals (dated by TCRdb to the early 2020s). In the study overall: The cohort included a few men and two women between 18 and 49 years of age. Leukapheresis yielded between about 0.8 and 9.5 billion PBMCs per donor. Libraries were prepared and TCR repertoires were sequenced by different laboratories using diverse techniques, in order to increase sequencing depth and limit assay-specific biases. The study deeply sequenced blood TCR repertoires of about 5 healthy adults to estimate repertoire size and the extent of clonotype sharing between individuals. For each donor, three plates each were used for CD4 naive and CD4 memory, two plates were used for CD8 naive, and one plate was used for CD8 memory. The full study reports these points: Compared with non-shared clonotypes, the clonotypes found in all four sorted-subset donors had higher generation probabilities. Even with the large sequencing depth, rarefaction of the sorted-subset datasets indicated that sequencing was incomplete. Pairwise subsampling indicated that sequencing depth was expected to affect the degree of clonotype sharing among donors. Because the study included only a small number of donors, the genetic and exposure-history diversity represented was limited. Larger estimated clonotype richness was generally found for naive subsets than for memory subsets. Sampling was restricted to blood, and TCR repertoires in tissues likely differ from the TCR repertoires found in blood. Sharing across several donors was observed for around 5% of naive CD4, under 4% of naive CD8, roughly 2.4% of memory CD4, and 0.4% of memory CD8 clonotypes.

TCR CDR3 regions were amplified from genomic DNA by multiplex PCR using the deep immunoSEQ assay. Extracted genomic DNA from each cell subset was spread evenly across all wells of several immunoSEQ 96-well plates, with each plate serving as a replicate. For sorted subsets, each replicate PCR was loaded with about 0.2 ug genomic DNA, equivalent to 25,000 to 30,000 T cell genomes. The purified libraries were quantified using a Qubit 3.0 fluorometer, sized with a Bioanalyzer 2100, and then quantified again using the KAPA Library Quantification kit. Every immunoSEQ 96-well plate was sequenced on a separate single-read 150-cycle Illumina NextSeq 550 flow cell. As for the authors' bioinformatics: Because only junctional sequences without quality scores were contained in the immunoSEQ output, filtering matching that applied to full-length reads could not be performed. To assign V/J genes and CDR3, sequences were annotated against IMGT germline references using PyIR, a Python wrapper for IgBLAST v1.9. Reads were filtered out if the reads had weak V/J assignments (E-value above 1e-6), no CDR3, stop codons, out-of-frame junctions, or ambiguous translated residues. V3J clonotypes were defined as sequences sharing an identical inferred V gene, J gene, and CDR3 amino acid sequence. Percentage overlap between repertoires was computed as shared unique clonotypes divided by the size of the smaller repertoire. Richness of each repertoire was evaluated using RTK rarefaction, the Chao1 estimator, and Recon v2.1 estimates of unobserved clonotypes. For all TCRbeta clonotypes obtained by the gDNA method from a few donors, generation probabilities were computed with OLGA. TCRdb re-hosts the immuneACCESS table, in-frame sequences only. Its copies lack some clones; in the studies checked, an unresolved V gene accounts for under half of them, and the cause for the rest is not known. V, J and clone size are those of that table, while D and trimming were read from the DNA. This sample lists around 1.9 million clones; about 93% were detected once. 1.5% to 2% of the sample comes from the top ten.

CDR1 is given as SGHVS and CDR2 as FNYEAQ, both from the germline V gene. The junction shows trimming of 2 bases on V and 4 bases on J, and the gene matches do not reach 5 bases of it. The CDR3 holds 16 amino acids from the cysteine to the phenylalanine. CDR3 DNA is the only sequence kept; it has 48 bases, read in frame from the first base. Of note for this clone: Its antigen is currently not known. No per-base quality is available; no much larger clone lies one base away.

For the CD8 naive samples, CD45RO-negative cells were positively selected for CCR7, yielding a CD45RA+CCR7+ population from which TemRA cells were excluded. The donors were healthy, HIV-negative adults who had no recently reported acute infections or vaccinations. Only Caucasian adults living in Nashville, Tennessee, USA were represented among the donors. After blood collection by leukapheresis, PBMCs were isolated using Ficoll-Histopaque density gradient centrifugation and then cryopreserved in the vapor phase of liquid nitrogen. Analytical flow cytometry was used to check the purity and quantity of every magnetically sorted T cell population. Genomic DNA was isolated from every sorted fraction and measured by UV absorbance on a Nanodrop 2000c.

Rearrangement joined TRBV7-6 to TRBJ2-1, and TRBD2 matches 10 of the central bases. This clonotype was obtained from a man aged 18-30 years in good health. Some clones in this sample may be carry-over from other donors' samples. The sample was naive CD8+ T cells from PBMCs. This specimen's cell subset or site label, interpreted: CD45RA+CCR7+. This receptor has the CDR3 CASSLTAGGKYNEQFF. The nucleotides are TGTGCCAGCAGCTTAACAGCGGGAGGGAAATACAATGAGCAGTTCTTC.